This T cell receptor beta chain appears in the sequencing data of a study of regulatory and conventional T cells in RAG deficiency. Conventional CD4+ T cells were sorted from blood as CD25-low CD127-high cells. The CDR3 spans 15 residues. CDR1 is MNHEY and CDR2 is SVGAGI in the germline V gene. J was trimmed by 3 bases and V by 6 bases; bases with no gene match: 5. TCRdb keeps only in-frame clones here, not all; method: immunoSEQ multiplex PCR. The sample consists of tens of thousands of clones, about 92% of them appearing once. These sequences were also reported in another study, on regulatory T cells. From that report: The primer mix had 52 TRBV and 13 TRBJ primers.

The chain uses TRBV6-5 and TRBJ2-1, with 10 nucleotides matching TRBD2. The sequenced sample was CD4+ T cells sorted from blood. This sequence was found in a human donor in good health. CDR3 DNA sequence: TGTGCCAGCAGCAGGACTAGCGGCTACTACAATGAGCAGTTCTTC. Its protein is CASSRTSGYYNEQFF.